The 14 T cell receptor beta chains below come from one sample, sequenced in a study of T and B cells in COVID-19 patients. BIOMED2 TRB-A/B primer pools were used in multiplex TRB PCR. MiXCR, run by TCRdb on the multiplex PCR reads, gives a single entry per CDR3 protein. The sample lists 4,100 or so distinct CDR3 sequences; roughly a fifth were seen once. Blood genomic DNA input for TRB amplification was roughly 230-550 ng. Source material: blood. These receptors originate from a human donor with active COVID-19.

This clonotype is labeled medium-sized. This sequence joins TRBV18 and TRBJ2-3; the D gene is possibly TRBD2 (6 bases). Germline lookup yields CDR1 KGHSH and CDR2 LQKENI. The CDR3 consists of 15 residues. V lost 10 bases and J 0 bases, leaving 17 bases between the germline ends. CDR3 region: CATRKRAASTDTQYF. The CDR3 nucleotides are TGTGCCACCAGGAAGCGGGCCGCTAGCACAGATACGCAGTATTTT.

The chain combines TRBV20-1 with TRBJ2-7, with a possible D match to TRBD2 (5 bases). Germline CDR1 and CDR2: DFQATT and SNEGSKA (reference sequence). The CDR3 is 12 amino acids. The CDR3 DNA sequence: TGCGGGAGATATCCACCCAACTACGAGCAGTACTTC. Encoded protein: CGRYPPNYEQYF.

This clonotype was counted a few times. The chain uses TRBV4-2 and TRBJ1-4; 9 bases map to TRBD1. The germline V gene encodes CDR1 LGHNA and CDR2 YNFKEQ. This CDR3 region has 14 residues. The J segment lost 8 bases and the V segment lost 4 bases, leaving 5 bases of the junction unmatched. In DNA form, the CDR3 reads TGTGCCAGCAGCCTGGACAGGGGAGGGGAAAAACTGTTTTTT. This translates into CASSLDRGGEKLFF.

This clonotype qualifies as medium-sized. The rearrangement uses TRBV12-3 or TRBV12-4 and TRBJ1-5; D is ambiguous. Trimming cost V 8 bases and J 0 bases, with 5 bases left between them. This CDR3 is built from 12 residues. CDR3 loop: CASFNSNQPQHF. As DNA, the CDR3 is TGTGCCAGCTTCAATAGCAATCAGCCCCAGCATTTT.

This clonotype was picked up a small number of times. CDR3 coding DNA: TGTGCCAGCAGCTTAAACCCCAACACCGGGGAGCTGTTTTTT. Its translation is CASSLNPNTGELFF. V is TRBV7-9 and J is TRBJ2-2; D is ambiguous. V was clipped by 2 bases and J by 2 bases, with 6 bases between them. CDR3 length equals 14 residues. Germline V gives CDR1 SEHNR, CDR2 FQNEAQ (reference sequence).

This rearrangement joins TRBV7-2 to TRBJ2-5; possible D gene TRBD1, 5 bases. Germline CDR1 is SGHTA and CDR2 is FQGNSA. This CDR3 has 14 amino acids. V dropped 1 base and J dropped 5 bases, with 11 bases sitting between them. The CDR3 sequence: CASSLGGSWETQYF. CDR3 DNA: TGTGCCAGCAGCTTAGGGGGCTCTTGGGAGACCCAGTACTTC.

Relative to its sample, this clonotype is medium-sized. The chain uses TRBV19 and TRBJ2-7; D perhaps matches TRBD2 (7 bases). The CDR3 sequence is 16 residues long. V lost 8 bases to trimming and J lost 6 bases, with 26 bases between them. CDR1 LNHDA and CDR2 SQIVND come from the germline V gene (reference sequence). This CDR3 is CASQTGSAEGLGEQYF. CDR3 coding DNA: TGTGCCAGTCAAACAGGGAGTGCGGAAGGACTAGGCGAGCAGTACTTC.

This clonotype showed up many times. V gene TRBV4-3 combines with J gene TRBJ2-5; tentative D call: TRBD2 (6 bases). CDR1 is LGHNA and CDR2 is YSLEER in the germline V gene. V was cut by 4 bases and J by 9 bases, with 15 bases left in between. The CDR3 has 13 residues. CDR3 in amino acids: CASSPADGRSQYF. The CDR3 nucleotides read TGCGCCAGCAGCCCTGCTGATGGGAGGTCCCAGTACTTC.

Turning to this clonotype: A much more abundant neighbour one base away suggests this may be a read error. The CDR3 sequence is CASSLCGTSYNEQFF. DNA of the CDR3: TGCGCCAGCAGCCTTTGCGGGACCTCCTACAATGAGCAGTTCTTC. This chain joins TRBV7-2 and TRBJ2-1, with D tentatively TRBD2 (6 bases). The CDR3 runs to 15 residues. Per the germline V gene, CDR1 is SGHTA and CDR2 is FQGNSA.

The genes are TRBV4-3 and TRBJ2-7, with 9 bases lining up with TRBD2. The CDR3 has 16 residues. From germline, CDR1 is LGHNA and CDR2 YSLEER. The ends lost 0 bases at V and 4 bases at J; junction bases unmatched: 7. CDR3 nucleotide sequence: TGCGCCAGCAGCCAAGAATTGTGGCTAGCGGGGTACGAGCAGTACTTC. Its protein is CASSQELWLAGYEQYF.

The CDR3 DNA follows: TGCGCCAGCAGCCGACTAGCGGGAGTCTGGGAGACCCAGTACTTC. Its protein product is CASSRLAGVWETQYF. The chain joins TRBV4-1 to TRBJ2-5; 12 bases fit TRBD2. Germline V lookup: CDR1 MGHRA, CDR2 YSYEKL. The trim removed 4 bases at V and 5 bases at J, leaving 5 bases unmatched. This CDR3 spans 15 amino acids.

Turning to this clonotype: Mismatch with germline at one junction end may stem from a read error. The CDR3 reads CATSSGREGHQAQHF. The CDR3, as DNA: TGTGCCACCAGCAGTGGGCGGGAGGGCCATCAGGCCCAGCATTTT. The rearrangement joins TRBV15 to TRBJ1-5; D is undetermined. Germline lookup yields CDR1 LNHNV and CDR2 YYDKDF (reference sequence). The CDR3 sequence is 15 residues long.

As regards this clonotype: At one end the junction does not follow the germline gene, possibly because of a read error. The chain joins TRBV14 to TRBJ1-3, with 8 bases identical to TRBD1. CDR1 SGHDN and CDR2 FVKESK come from the germline V gene. The CDR3 has 15 amino acids. The CDR3 sequence is CASSHGTGSGNTIFF. The CDR3 DNA is TGTGCCAGCAGCCACGGGACAGGCTCTGGAAACACCATATTTTTT.

This chain joins TRBV27 and TRBJ2-7; maybe TRBD1 (5 bases). V gave up 8 bases and J gave up 3 bases, with 14 bases separating them. Germline V gives CDR1 MNHEY, CDR2 SMNVEV (reference sequence). CDR3 length: 13 amino acids. In nucleotides, the CDR3 is TGTGCCAGCTCTCTGACAGCCGACTACGAGCAGTACTTC. It yields the protein CASSLTADYEQYF.